The clone carrying this T cell receptor beta chain appeared a few times. Its specificity is not known. CDR1 SEHNR and CDR2 FQNEAQ come from the germline V gene (reference sequence). The CDR3 covers 14 residues. J was trimmed by 9 bases and V by 8 bases; bases with no gene match: 8. The sample comes from a study of CD8+ T cells in alopecia areata. Study conclusions and caveats: Among the top 100, expanded CD8+ clones were significantly decreased by tofacitinib, as was scalp clonality.

Treatment denoted: oral pan-JAK inhibitor, 5-10 mg twice daily. Once RNA had been extracted, it was reverse transcribed into cDNA to act as the sequencing template. Profiling relied on immunoSEQ multiplex PCR, and the TCRdb table lists in-frame clones only, not all of them. The sample yields 150,000 to 200,000 clones, about 54% seen once. The chain employs TRBV7-9 and TRBJ1-6; 9 nucleotides match TRBD1. The clonotype comes from a human donor with alopecia areata. Sequencing was performed on CD4+ T cells sorted from blood, taken at approximately week 61, from a patient treated with tofacitinib. DNA for the CDR3: TGTGCCAGCGCAACCGGGACAGGGTCTTCACCCCTCCACTTT. This codes for CASATGTGSSPLHF.